The clone carrying this T cell receptor beta chain was detected only a few times. The antigen remains unidentified. V lost 3 bases and J 0 bases, leaving 12 bases between the germline ends. The CDR3 has 15 residues. Per germline, CDR1 MNHEY and CDR2 SMNVEV (reference sequence). These data are taken from a study of OX40 agonist ivuxolimab in advanced cancers. Study-wide background: At 0.01 to 10 mg/kg, ivuxolimab was administered intravenously to patients every 2 weeks. Earlier treatment with anti-PD-1, anti-PD-L1 or anti-CTLA-4 was permitted, and about 40% had received some. In three patients, partial responses were observed, one with hepatocellular carcinoma and two with cutaneous melanoma.

Broader study findings: Dose levels from 0.1 to 3.0 mg/kg saw CD4+ and CD8+ blood T cells expand clonally by week 6.

Some clones are missing from TCRdb's copy, which holds only in-frame ones; the method was immunoSEQ multiplex PCR. The table shows about 62,000 clones, with around 74% occurring only once. This sequence joins TRBV27 and TRBJ2-7; D is uncertain. The sequence came from an adult with an advanced solid tumor such as melanoma, head and neck, liver or kidney cancer. This sample comprised CD4+ or CD8+ T cells sorted from blood, obtained in a trial of the OX40 agonist ivuxolimab. CDR3 bases: TGTGCCAGCAGTTTTTCACCCACAGCCTCCTACGAGCAGTACTTC. Its translation is CASSFSPTASYEQYF.